This T cell receptor beta chain was observed in a study of blood T cell repertoires in COVID-19. Overall study: T cells, B-cell-depleted T cells, or PBMCs supplied cDNA or gDNA.

In the study's own analysis: Cell counts per sample came from amplifying reference gene primers. The assay was immunoSEQ multiplex PCR, and TCRdb's table has in-frame clones only and misses some. From that table come the V and J calls and clone size; the DNA was used to work out D and trimming. This table holds around 250,000 clones, 80% to 90% found once. Two consecutive negative NP/OP PCR tests, clearance, or resolved symptoms defined Cohort 3 recovery. The length of the CDR3 is 15 residues. V was trimmed by 1 base and J by 4 bases, leaving 11 bases between them. Germline V gene data show CDR1 as LNHDA and CDR2 as SQIVND (reference sequence).

The receptor was derived from a woman between 45 and 60 years old who had recovered from COVID-19. Sequences were obtained from PBMCs or T cells enriched from blood (not recorded which). The J gene is TRBJ2-1, the V gene TRBV19, with D possibly TRBD2 on 6 matching bases. CDR3 loop: CASSIVGRGYNEQFF. The CDR3 DNA sequence: TGTGCCAGTAGTATAGTCGGGAGAGGGTACAATGAGCAGTTCTTC.